A single sample is the source of the 29 T cell receptor beta chains below, sequenced in a study of cytomegalovirus exposure and HLA in healthy donors. TCRdb keeps only in-frame clones here, not all; method: immunoSEQ multiplex PCR. Among roughly 84,000 clones, approximately 90% were seen once, and the ten largest hold around 2.1%. Sequenced input: PBMCs. The receptors derive from a man aged 25-45 years in good health and CMV-seronegative.

The chain uses TRBV19 and TRBJ2-4; 8 bases map to TRBD2. This CDR3 is built from 18 residues. Per the germline V gene, CDR1 is LNHDA and CDR2 is SQIVND (reference sequence). The junction had 11 bases not matched to a gene; V was cut back by 3 bases and J by 1 base. CDR3 nucleotides: TGTGCCAGTAGTATTGGTAGGCTAGCGGGCGTGGCCAAAAACATTCAGTACTTC. It codes for CASSIGRLAGVAKNIQYF. The variable domain in full, completed from reference TRBV19 and TRBJ2-4, reads DGGITQSPKYLFRKEGQNVTLSCEQNLNHDAMYWYRQDPGQGLRLIYYSQIVNDFQKGDIAEGYSVSREKKESFPLTVTSAQKNPTAFYLCASSIGRLAGVAKNIQYFGAGTRLSVL.

This chain connects TRBV18 to TRBJ2-5; weak D call: TRBD1 (5 bases). Germline CDR1 is KGHSH and CDR2 is LQKENI. With 0 bases removed from V and 4 bases from J, the gap between germline ends came to 9 bases. CDR3 length: 14 residues. CDR3 protein: CASSPPDRTETQYF. CDR3 nucleotide sequence: TGTGCCAGCTCACCACCCGACAGAACAGAGACCCAGTACTTC.

This sequence joins TRBV6-6 and TRBJ2-3; 8 nucleotides align to TRBD2. This CDR3 is 14 amino acids long. Unmatched junction bases numbered 7, after V lost 8 bases and J lost 3 bases. The germline V gene encodes CDR1 MNHNY and CDR2 SVGAGI (reference sequence). The CDR3 nucleotides are TGTGCCAGCCACCGGGAGGGTGGAACAGATACGCAGTATTTT. Amino acids: CASHREGGTDTQYF.

The J gene is TRBJ2-1, the V gene TRBV13, with TRBD1 identical over 7 bases. Germline V lookup: CDR1 PRHDT, CDR2 FYEKMQ (reference sequence). The CDR3 covers 13 residues. V shed 5 bases, J shed 6 bases, and the junction held 4 bases outside the gene matches. For the CDR3, the DNA is TGTGCCAGCAGCCAAAGACAGGGCAATGAGCAGTTCTTC. Its translation is CASSQRQGNEQFF.

The rearrangement joins TRBV19 to TRBJ1-1; 7 bases line up with TRBD1. Germline V gene sequence: CDR1 LNHDA, CDR2 SQIVND (reference sequence). V gave up 5 bases and J gave up 5 bases; unmatched junction bases: 11. The CDR3 runs 15 residues. The CDR3 DNA is TGTGCCAGTAGTTCGACAGGGATGGGAGAAACTGAAGCTTTCTTT. Amino acids: CASSSTGMGETEAFF.

The chain has TRBV11-2 and TRBJ1-2; TRBD1 aligns across 8 bases. The germline V gene has CDR1 SGHAT and CDR2 FQNNGV. The V and J ends lost 5 bases and 4 bases, in that order; junction bases with no gene match: 9. This CDR3 is built from 15 residues. The CDR3 spells CASSRSGTGPYGYTF. In nucleotides, the CDR3 is TGTGCCAGCAGCAGATCCGGGACAGGACCCTATGGCTACACCTTC.

CDR3 loop: CASSVVAGGTGELFF. The CDR3 nucleotides are TGTGCCAGCAGCGTAGTAGCGGGGGGCACCGGGGAGCTGTTTTTT. The chain combines TRBV9 with TRBJ2-2; TRBD2 aligns across 10 bases. CDR1 is SGDLS and CDR2 is YYNGEE in the germline V gene. The CDR3 loop spans 15 amino acids. The trim removed 0 bases at V and 4 bases at J, leaving 0 bases unmatched.

The chain recombines TRBV18 with TRBJ1-4; D not certain. This CDR3 is built from 12 residues. The germline V and J ends were trimmed by 3 bases and 8 bases, with 7 bases remaining between them. Germline CDR1 is KGHSH and CDR2 is LQKENI. CDR3 coding DNA: TGTGCCAGCTCACCCATCCCCGAAAAACTGTTTTTT. It codes for CASSPIPEKLFF.

CDR3 DNA: TGTGCCAGCAGGTCCGGGACAACATACGAGCAGTACTTC. Its translation: CASRSGTTYEQYF. The chain carries TRBV6-5 and TRBJ2-7; maybe TRBD1 (6 bases). Germline loops: CDR1 MNHEY, CDR2 SVGAGI. V was shortened by 6 bases and J by 4 bases, with 13 bases between the two germline ends. The CDR3 totals 13 residues.

The chain uses TRBV6-1 and TRBJ1-4; 8 bases fit TRBD1. V lost 2 bases and J lost 3; bases outside the gene matches: 8. CDR3 length: 17 amino acids. CDR1 is MNHNS and CDR2 is SASEGT in the germline V gene. The CDR3, as DNA: TGTGCCAGCAGTGAAATGCAGGGGGCGCGATCTAATGAAAAACTGTTTTTT. Translating it yields CASSEMQGARSNEKLFF.

A remark on this clone: This sample includes further DNA sequences coding for the same CDR3. The CDR3 spells CASSEASTEQFF. The CDR3 nucleotides are TGTGCCAGCAGTGAAGCGAGTACGGAGCAGTTCTTC. The V gene is TRBV6-1, the J gene TRBJ2-1; no reliable D call. The CDR3 sequence is 12 residues long. Between the trimmed V and J ends, which lost 0 bases and 10 bases, there was a span of 7 bases. The germline CDR1 and CDR2 sequences are MNHNS and SASEGT.

This chain uses TRBV18 with TRBJ1-3; tentative D call: TRBD1 (6 bases). CDR3 length: 16 amino acids. V lost 1 base, J lost 4 bases, and 14 bases lay in between. Per the germline V gene, CDR1 is KGHSH and CDR2 is LQKENI. CDR3 in amino acids: CASSPLSETGGNTIYF. The CDR3 nucleotides read TGTGCCAGCTCACCACTAAGCGAGACAGGAGGAAACACCATATATTTT.

This chain links TRBV6-1 with TRBJ2-5, with D possibly TRBD1 on 7 matching bases. This CDR3 is built from 11 residues. V was shortened by 9 bases and J by 5 bases, with 10 bases between the two germline ends. In germline, CDR1 is MNHNS, CDR2 SASEGT. The CDR3 DNA follows: TGTGCCAGTTCAGGGGGGGAGACCCAGTACTTC. Its translation is CASSGGETQYF.

CDR3: CASNTPGRYSPLHF. The CDR3 DNA is TGTGCCAGCAACACCCCAGGGAGGTATTCACCCCTCCACTTT. The chain has TRBV5-6 and TRBJ1-6; the D gene is possibly TRBD1 (5 bases). The CDR3 is made up of 14 amino acids. Germline values: CDR1 SGHDT, CDR2 YYEEEE. V dropped 6 bases and J dropped 8 bases, with 15 bases sitting between them. The variable domain in full, completed from reference TRBV5-6 and TRBJ1-6, reads DAGVTQSPTHLIKTRGQQVTLRCSPKSGHDTVSWYQQALGQGPQFIFQYYEEEERQRGNFPDRFSGHQFPNYSSELNVNALLLGDSALYLCASNTPGRYSPLHFGNGTRLTVT.

The rearrangement links TRBV30 to TRBJ2-6, with unresolved D. The CDR3 spans 13 residues. V shed 2 bases and J shed 1 base, with 3 bases lying between them. CDR1 and CDR2 (germline): GTSNPN, SVGIG (reference sequence). The CDR3 region has the DNA TGTGCCTGGAGTTCTTCTGGGGCCAACGTCCTGACTTTC. Its protein product is CAWSSSGANVLTF.

V gene TRBV28 combines with J gene TRBJ1-2; 8 positions match TRBD1. This CDR3 comprises 17 residues. Germline assignment: CDR1 MDHEN and CDR2 SYDVKM. The J segment lost 4 bases and the V segment lost 5 bases, leaving 15 bases of the junction unmatched. CDR3: CASSTISSGQAVYGYTF. The DNA of the CDR3 is TGTGCCAGCAGTACCATATCCTCGGGACAGGCGGTCTATGGCTACACCTTC.

The chain is built from TRBV28 and TRBJ2-7, with a weak D call TRBD1 (5 bases). The germline CDR1 and CDR2 sequences are MDHEN and SYDVKM. CDR3 length: 14 residues. The V end was cut by 3 bases, the J end by 7 bases, with 16 bases between. CDR3 loop: CASSLQQGRGEQYF. CDR3 nucleotides: TGTGCCAGCAGTTTGCAGCAGGGTAGGGGAGAGCAGTACTTC. Full variable domain (rest looked up from reference TRBV28 and TRBJ2-7): DVKVTQSSRYLVKRTGEKVFLECVQDMDHENMFWYRQDPGLGLRLIYFSYDVKMKEKGDIPEGYSVSREKKERFSLILESASTNQTSMYLCASSLQQGRGEQYFGPGTRLTVT.

This clone occurred a few times. The genes are TRBV4-2 and TRBJ1-3; weak D call: TRBD1 (5 bases). V dropped 0 bases and J dropped 0 bases, with 9 bases sitting between them. The V gene's germline CDR1 is LGHNA and CDR2 YNFKEQ. This CDR3 spans 16 amino acids. CDR3 sequence: CASSQEGGFSGNTIYF. The CDR3 DNA is TGTGCCAGCAGCCAAGAGGGGGGGTTCTCTGGAAACACCATATATTTT.

J is TRBJ2-7 and V is TRBV2, with 9 bases identical to TRBD1. The germline V gene encodes CDR1 SNHLY and CDR2 FYNNEI. After removal of 5 bases from V and 6 bases from J, the junction contained 11 bases not matched to a gene. The CDR3 runs to 15 residues. The CDR3 nucleotides are TGTGCCAGCAGTTCCCCGGGACAGGGTTTCTCCGAGCAGTACTTC. Translating it yields CASSSPGQGFSEQYF.

The V and J genes are TRBV7-3 and TRBJ2-7; TRBD2 is a possible D gene (6 bases). The V gene lost 4 bases and the J gene lost 3 bases, with 10 bases spanning the gap. CDR1 and CDR2 from the germline V gene are SGHTA and FQGTGA. There are 13 residues in the CDR3. DNA of the CDR3: TGTGCCAGCAGCTACGGCGGGAACTACGAGCAGTACTTC. This codes for CASSYGGNYEQYF.

The chain links TRBV6-4 to TRBJ1-3; TRBD1 matches 7 bases. Germline loops: CDR1 MRHNA, CDR2 SNTAGT. With 3 bases clipped from V and 4 bases from J, the junction kept 6 bases outside the gene matches. CDR3 size: 15 residues. DNA for the CDR3: TGTGCCAGCAGTGAGCGGCAGGGGGTCGGAAACACCATATATTTT. It specifies CASSERQGVGNTIYF.

The V gene is TRBV4-2, the J gene TRBJ1-1; 7 bases align to TRBD1. The CDR3 is 16 residues long. Germline V gene sequence: CDR1 LGHNA, CDR2 YNFKEQ. J gave up 0 bases and V 4 bases, and 8 bases lay outside the gene matches. The CDR3 DNA is TGTGCCAGCAGCCGTCCCGGGACAGCAATGAACACTGAAGCTTTCTTT. Residues: CASSRPGTAMNTEAFF.

This chain links TRBV28 with TRBJ1-4; D not resolved. Germline V gives CDR1 MDHEN, CDR2 SYDVKM. V lost 3 bases to trimming and J lost 0 bases, with 8 bases between them. There are 15 residues in the CDR3. The CDR3 loop reads CASSLSGATNEKLFF. CDR3 nucleotide sequence: TGTGCCAGCAGTTTGTCCGGTGCAACTAATGAAAAACTGTTTTTT. Complete variable domain (other parts from reference TRBV28 and TRBJ1-4): DVKVTQSSRYLVKRTGEKVFLECVQDMDHENMFWYRQDPGLGLRLIYFSYDVKMKEKGDIPEGYSVSREKKERFSLILESASTNQTSMYLCASSLSGATNEKLFFGSGTQLSVL.

The chain has TRBV19 and TRBJ1-1; TRBD1 is a possible D gene (5 bases). The germline gives CDR1 LNHDA, CDR2 SQIVND (reference sequence). V gave up 7 bases and J gave up 5 bases, with 17 bases separating them. This CDR3 region has 14 residues. The CDR3 DNA follows: TGTGCCAGTAAAGCCCTCGATGGGGGGACTGAAGCTTTCTTT. It yields the protein CASKALDGGTEAFF. Full variable domain (rest looked up from reference TRBV19 and TRBJ1-1): DGGITQSPKYLFRKEGQNVTLSCEQNLNHDAMYWYRQDPGQGLRLIYYSQIVNDFQKGDIAEGYSVSREKKESFPLTVTSAQKNPTAFYLCASKALDGGTEAFFGQGTRLTVV.

V usage is TRBV15 and J usage is TRBJ2-2; the D gene is possibly TRBD1 (6 bases). The germline gives CDR1 LNHNV, CDR2 YYDKDF (reference sequence). This CDR3 has 15 amino acids. Between the trimmed V and J ends, which lost 1 base and 3 bases, there was a span of 9 bases. The CDR3 bases are TGTGCCACCAGCAGAGGGGGGCGGGACACCGGGGAGCTGTTTTTT. Protein product: CATSRGGRDTGELFF. The full variable domain, with the rest looked up from reference TRBV15 and TRBJ2-2, is DAMVIQNPRYQVTQFGKPVTLSCSQTLNHNVMYWYQQKSSQAPKLLFHYYDKDFNNEADTPDNFQSRRPNTSFCFLDIRSPGLGDTAMYLCATSRGGRDTGELFFGEGSRLTVL.

The gene calls are TRBV19 and TRBJ1-5, with D unresolved. This CDR3 has 12 amino acids. Germline CDR1 is LNHDA and CDR2 is SQIVND (reference sequence). Trimming removed 8 bases at V and 9 bases at J, with 14 bases between. CDR3 protein: CASGRVRGPQHF. The CDR3, as DNA: TGTGCCAGTGGTCGGGTCCGGGGGCCCCAGCATTTT.

This clone has more than one count but fewer than ten. V usage is TRBV10-2 and J usage is TRBJ1-2; 7 nucleotides line up with TRBD1. J lost 8 bases, V lost 5 bases, and 5 bases had no gene match. CDR1 is WSHSY, CDR2 SAAADI, per germline. The CDR3 spans 12 residues. CDR3 amino acids: CASSRTGDGYTF. The CDR3, as DNA: TGCGCCAGCAGTCGAACAGGGGACGGCTACACCTTC.

The rearrangement uses TRBV28 and TRBJ2-7, with TRBD2 as a possible D gene (7 bases). The CDR3 loop spans 15 amino acids. Per the germline V gene, CDR1 is MDHEN and CDR2 is SYDVKM. V was pared by 7 bases and J by 1 base, with 17 bases between. Written as DNA, the CDR3 is TGTGCCAGCACTCCTCATAGGGGGGGGTCCTACGAGCAGTACTTC. Protein sequence: CASTPHRGGSYEQYF.

The V and J genes are TRBV18 and TRBJ2-7, with a weak D call TRBD2 (5 bases). The CDR3 loop spans 16 amino acids. The germline V gene has CDR1 KGHSH and CDR2 LQKENI. Trimming took 3 bases from V and 0 from J, leaving 15 bases between them. DNA for the CDR3: TGTGCCAGCTCACCCGAGGAGGCTAGCTTCTCCTACGAGCAGTACTTC. This encodes CASSPEEASFSYEQYF.